The 6 T cell receptor beta chains below come from one sample, sequenced in a study of blood T cells in healthy people across ages. A second PCR, run for about 7 to 11 cycles, used a sample-barcoded 5' primer plus a J-beta primer mix. A single record per CDR3 protein comes from TCRdb applying MiXCR to the 5' RACE reads. The data show over a million distinct CDR3 sequences, 40% to 55% seen once. The specimen sequenced was blood. Receptors originate from a woman aged 55-69 years in good health.

As concerns this clonotype: A much bigger clone sits one base away, suggesting this may be a read error. The gene calls are TRBV7-2 and TRBJ1-1, with D possibly being TRBD1 (5 bases). CDR1 is SGHTA, CDR2 FQGNSA, per germline. The V end lost 5 bases, the J end lost 10 bases, and 17 bases lay between the germline ends. The length of the CDR3 is 13 residues. Here the CDR3 reads CASSLRRTGGAFF. CDR3 bases: TGTGCCAGCAGCCTACGGCGGACGGGGGGAGCTTTCTTT.

This clonotype was recorded at least ten times. The junction differs from germline at one of its ends, possibly a read error. The chain carries TRBV12-3 or TRBV12-4 and TRBJ2-5; D uncertain. The CDR3 sequence is 13 residues long. CDR3 residues: CASSLGQKETQYF. CDR3 sequence (DNA): TGCGCCAGCAGCTTAGGCCAGAAAGAGACCCAGTACTTC.

CDR3 sequence: CSASQGRFEQYF. In DNA, the CDR3 is TGCAGTGCTAGCCAGGGGAGGTTCGAGCAGTACTTC. J is TRBJ2-5 and V is TRBV20-1; the D gene could be TRBD1 or TRBD2 (6 bases each). The J call may be incorrect, as the DNA end agrees better with TRBJ2-7. Looked up from germline, CDR1 is DFQATT and CDR2 is SNEGSKA (reference sequence). CDR3 size: 12 residues.

The chain links TRBV27 to TRBJ2-3; 11 positions agree with TRBD2. CDR3 length: 15 amino acids. J lost 2 bases, V lost 5 bases, and 3 bases had no gene match. Germline-derived CDR1 and CDR2 are MNHEY and SMNVEV (reference sequence). In DNA, the CDR3 is TGTGCCAGCAGTCGACTAGCGGGGACCACAGATACGCAGTATTTT. It is translated as CASSRLAGTTDTQYF.

J is TRBJ2-7 and V is TRBV11-2, with TRBD1 as a possible D gene (6 bases). This CDR3 comprises 17 residues. CDR1 is SGHAT, CDR2 FQNNGV, per germline. V lost 1 base and J 3 bases, leaving 19 bases between the germline ends. CDR3 nucleotide sequence: TGTGCCAGCAGCTTAGTAGGAGTGAGGGGGAACTACTACGAGCAGTACTTC. Translated: CASSLVGVRGNYYEQYF. The full variable domain, completed using reference TRBV11-2 and TRBJ2-7, is EAGVAQSPRYKIIEKRQSVAFWCNPISGHATLYWYQQILGQGPKLLIQFQNNGVVDDSQLPKDRFSAERLKGVDSTLKIQPAKLEDSAVYLCASSLVGVRGNYYEQYFGPGTRLTVT.

CDR3 nucleotides: TGTGCCAGCAGCCAAGTTGACGTACAGGGAGGGAGTCAGGGCTATGGCTACACCTTC. As protein: CASSQVDVQGGSQGYGYTF. V is TRBV4-2 and J is TRBJ1-2, with D possibly matching TRBD1 (6 bases). The CDR3 has 19 amino acids. Germline lookup yields CDR1 LGHNA and CDR2 YNFKEQ. Between the trimmed V and J ends, which lost 1 base and 4 bases, there was a span of 25 bases.